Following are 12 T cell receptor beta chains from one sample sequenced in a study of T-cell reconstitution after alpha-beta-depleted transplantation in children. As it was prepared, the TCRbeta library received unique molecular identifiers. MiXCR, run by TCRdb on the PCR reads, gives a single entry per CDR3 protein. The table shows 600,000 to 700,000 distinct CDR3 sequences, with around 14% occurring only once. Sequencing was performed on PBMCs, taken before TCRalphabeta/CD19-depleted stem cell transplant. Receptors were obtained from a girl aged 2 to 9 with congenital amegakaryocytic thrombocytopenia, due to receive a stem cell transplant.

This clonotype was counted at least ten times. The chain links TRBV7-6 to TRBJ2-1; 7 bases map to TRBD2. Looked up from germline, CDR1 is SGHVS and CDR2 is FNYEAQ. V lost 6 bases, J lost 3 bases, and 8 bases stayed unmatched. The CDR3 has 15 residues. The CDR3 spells CASSPSGFLYNEQFF. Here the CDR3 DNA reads TGTGCCAGCAGTCCTAGCGGCTTTCTCTACAATGAGCAGTTCTTC.

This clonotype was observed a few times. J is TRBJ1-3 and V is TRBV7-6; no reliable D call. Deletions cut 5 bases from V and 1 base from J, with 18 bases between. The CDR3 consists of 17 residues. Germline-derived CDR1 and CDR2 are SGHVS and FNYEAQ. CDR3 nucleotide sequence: TGTGCCAGCAGCCCCGCCCCGTCCCAGCGATCTGGAAACACCATATATTTT. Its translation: CASSPAPSQRSGNTIYF.

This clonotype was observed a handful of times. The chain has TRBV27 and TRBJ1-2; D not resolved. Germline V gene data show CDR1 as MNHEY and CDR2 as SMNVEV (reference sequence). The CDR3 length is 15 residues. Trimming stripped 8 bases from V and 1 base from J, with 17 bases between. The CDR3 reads CASAEEQGNNYGYTF. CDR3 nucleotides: TGTGCCAGCGCAGAAGAACAAGGAAATAACTATGGCTACACCTTC.

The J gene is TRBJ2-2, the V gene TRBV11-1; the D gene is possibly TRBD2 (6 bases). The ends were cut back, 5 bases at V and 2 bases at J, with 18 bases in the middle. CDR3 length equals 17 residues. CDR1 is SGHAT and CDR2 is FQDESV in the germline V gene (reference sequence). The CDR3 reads CASSPGPRAGNTGELFF. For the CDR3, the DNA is TGTGCCAGCAGCCCGGGCCCGCGGGCGGGAAACACCGGGGAGCTGTTTTTT.

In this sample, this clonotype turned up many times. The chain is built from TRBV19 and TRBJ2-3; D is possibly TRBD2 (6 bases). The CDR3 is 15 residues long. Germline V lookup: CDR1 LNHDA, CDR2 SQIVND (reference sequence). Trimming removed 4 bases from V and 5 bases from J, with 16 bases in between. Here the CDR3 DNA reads TGTGCCAGTAGTAAACGGGAGAGGGCGGAAGATACGCAGTATTTT. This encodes CASSKRERAEDTQYF.

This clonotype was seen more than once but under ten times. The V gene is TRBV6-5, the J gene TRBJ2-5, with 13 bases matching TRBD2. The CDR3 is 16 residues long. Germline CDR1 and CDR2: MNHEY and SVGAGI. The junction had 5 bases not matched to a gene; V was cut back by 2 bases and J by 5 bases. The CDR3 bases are TGTGCCAGCAGTTACCCGGGACTAGCGGGAAGTGAGACCCAGTACTTC. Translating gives CASSYPGLAGSETQYF.

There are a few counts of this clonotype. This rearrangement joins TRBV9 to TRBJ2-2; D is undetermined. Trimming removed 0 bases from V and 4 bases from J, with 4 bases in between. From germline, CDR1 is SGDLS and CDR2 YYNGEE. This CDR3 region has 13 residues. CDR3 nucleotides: TGTGCCAGCAGCGTAGCCGGCACCGGGGAGCTGTTTTTT. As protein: CASSVAGTGELFF.

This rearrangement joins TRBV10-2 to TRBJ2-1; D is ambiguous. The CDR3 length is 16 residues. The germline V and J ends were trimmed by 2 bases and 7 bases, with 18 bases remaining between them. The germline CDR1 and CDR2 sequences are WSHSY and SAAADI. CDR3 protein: CASSEDFSAMENEQFF. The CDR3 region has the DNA TGCGCCAGCAGTGAGGACTTCTCCGCGATGGAGAATGAGCAGTTCTTC.

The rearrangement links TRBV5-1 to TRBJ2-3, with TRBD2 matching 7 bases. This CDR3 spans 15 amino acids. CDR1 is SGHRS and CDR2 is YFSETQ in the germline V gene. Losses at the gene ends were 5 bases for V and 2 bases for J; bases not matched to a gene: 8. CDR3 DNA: TGCGCCAGCAGGGACGAACTAGCGCCCACAGATACGCAGTATTTT. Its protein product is CASRDELAPTDTQYF.

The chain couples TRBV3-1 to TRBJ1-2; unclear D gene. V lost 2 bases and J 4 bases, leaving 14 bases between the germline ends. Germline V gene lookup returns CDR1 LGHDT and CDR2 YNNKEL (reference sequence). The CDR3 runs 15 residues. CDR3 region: CASSQQSGRSYGYTF. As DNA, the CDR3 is TGTGCCAGCAGCCAACAGTCCGGGAGGAGCTATGGCTACACCTTC.

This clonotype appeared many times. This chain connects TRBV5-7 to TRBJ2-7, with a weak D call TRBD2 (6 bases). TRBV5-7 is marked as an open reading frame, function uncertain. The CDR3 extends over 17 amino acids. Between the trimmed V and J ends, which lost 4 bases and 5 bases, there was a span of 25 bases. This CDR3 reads CASSLKRTVGGGNEQYF. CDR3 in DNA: TGTGCCAGCAGCCTGAAGAGGACGGTGGGCGGAGGGAACGAGCAGTACTTC.

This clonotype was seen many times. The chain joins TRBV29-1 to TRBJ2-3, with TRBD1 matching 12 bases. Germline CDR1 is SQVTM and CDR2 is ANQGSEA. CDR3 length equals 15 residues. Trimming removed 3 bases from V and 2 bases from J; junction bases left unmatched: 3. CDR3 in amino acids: CSVEPGQGATDTQYF. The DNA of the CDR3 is TGCAGCGTTGAGCCGGGACAGGGGGCCACAGATACGCAGTATTTT.